A selection of T cell receptor beta chains follows, all from one sample in a study of cytomegalovirus exposure and HLA in healthy donors. Clones were read by immunoSEQ multiplex PCR, and TCRdb kept only the in-frame ones, dropping some. Of tens of thousands of clones in the sample, about 68% are singletons; the top ten hold roughly 2.5%. Sequencing was performed on PBMCs. These TCRs come from a human donor in good health. Each CDR3 is given with its conserved first and last residue. Some rows mark clone size as missing; the rest say once, few, many or name a class of expanded clone.

j_call	clone_size	v_call	cdr3_aa
TRBJ2-7	-	TRBV19	CASSIIGTDEQYF
TRBJ2-2	-	TRBV9	CASSVAGGPTGELFF
TRBJ1-2	-	TRBV4-3	CASSRGTANYGYTF
TRBJ1-1	-	TRBV5-5	CASSLAGWISMNTEAFF
TRBJ2-7	-	TRBV6-5	CASSYRQGTLSYEQYF
TRBJ1-6	few	TRBV5-5	CASSFQGNNSPLHF
TRBJ1-1	-	TRBV6-1	CASSGEGGTEAFF
TRBJ2-5	-	TRBV7-3	CASSQGSGDQETQYF
TRBJ2-3	-	TRBV29-1	CSVLRQGNTQYF
TRBJ2-1	once	TRBV7-3	CASSPRGSGGWNEQFF
TRBJ1-5	-	TRBV2	CASTLGRINQPQHF
TRBJ1-2	-	TRBV7-2	CASSLYREANYGYTF
TRBJ1-2	few	TRBV6-5	CASSLRQAYGYTF
TRBJ2-5	-	TRBV7-9	CASSWGPGQGKETQYF
TRBJ1-6	-	TRBV30	CAWTPGGLNSPLHF
TRBJ1-3	-	TRBV18	CASSPTGTGSGNTIYF
TRBJ1-2	-	TRBV27	CASSLLQGTDPYGYTF
TRBJ1-2	few	TRBV4-2	CASSRGPGGGGYGYTF
TRBJ1-6	once	TRBV5-6	CASSLETGAYNSPLHF
TRBJ2-7	once	TRBV9	CASSPLSGFSYEQYF
TRBJ1-1	-	TRBV11-1	CASTWGTGGSDTEAFF
TRBJ1-1	-	TRBV9	CASSPGDRVRSTEAFF
TRBJ2-2	-	TRBV9	CASSVRRNGVVAGDPNTGELFF
TRBJ1-6	-	TRBV30	CAWSAGANSPLHF
-	-	TRBV6-5	CASREGQGAFYEQYF
TRBJ2-2	few	TRBV18	CASGQITGTGSLANTGELFF
TRBJ1-3	-	TRBV14	CASSLGGSWYTSGNTIYF
TRBJ2-3	-	TRBV5-4	CASSLWAVDTQYF
TRBJ2-1	-	TRBV5-4	CASSSLGGGAVRHEQFF
TRBJ2-2	few	TRBV7-2	CASSFRRDRGSTGELFF
TRBJ1-3	-	TRBV5-4	CASSDRGGTGNTIYF
TRBJ1-2	-	TRBV5-6	CASSLQGVGYGYTF
TRBJ2-1	few	TRBV7-9	CASSFGDRVNGDEQFF
TRBJ2-6	-	TRBV6-1	CASSEERYPVPGANVLTF
TRBJ1-2	-	TRBV4-3	CASSQEGGYGYTF
TRBJ2-3	-	TRBV7-9	CANQAGTDTQYF
TRBJ1-1	few	TRBV6-6	CASSYLQFYTEAFF
TRBJ1-1	-	TRBV29-1	CSVARSSEAFF
TRBJ2-2	-	TRBV7-2	CASSPRTSGIGTGELFF
TRBJ2-5	-	TRBV5-6	CASSWRETQYF
TRBJ1-2	-	TRBV5-6	CASSSQGAGNYGYTF
TRBJ2-2	-	TRBV16	CASSQSGVNTGELFF
TRBJ2-7	-	TRBV7-9	CASSLEAGPYEQYF
TRBJ2-7	-	TRBV7-9	CASTSDRTSSYEQYF
TRBJ1-5	-	TRBV4-3	CASSPKGEGQPQHF
TRBJ2-3	few	TRBV29-1	CSDSTSTDTQYF
TRBJ2-7	few	TRBV7-2	CASSLSRGEQYF
TRBJ2-7	-	TRBV5-1	CASSGGTSGVGYEQYF
TRBJ1-1	-	TRBV11-2	CASSLIGDQAFF
TRBJ1-2	-	TRBV13	CASSLGGRGSPDYGYTF
TRBJ1-2	-	TRBV6-1	CASRLYRDGYTF